This TCR beta chain was identified in a study of cytomegalovirus exposure and HLA in healthy donors (dated by TCRdb to the late 2010s). In the study overall: According to an earlier analysis of 587 of the donors, 150 million to 200 million T cells yielded 95 million to 140 million unique TCR beta sequences and about 300 Gb of sequence data. An early release that covered around 590 HLA-typed donors contained approximately 300 gigabases of sequencing data and some 87 million unique TCR sequences. Of the roughly 400 genotyped donors, approximately 81% were placed in the genetic ancestry cluster associated with self-reported Caucasian donors. The study aimed to test whether signatures of past pathogen exposure could be identified by cataloging public T cell receptors. The study used immunosequencing to profile the T cell repertoires of 666 subjects and linked those repertoires to cytomegalovirus serostatus. Along with the approximately 700-subject first cohort, a separate validation cohort of approximately 110 different subjects was used. High-throughput TCR immunosequencing, statistical association of individual TCRs with disease status, and machine learning were combined to predict cytomegalovirus infection status. A later analysis re-examined previously published TCR beta repertoires from over 500 donors and added high-resolution HLA genotyping to investigate patterns of TCR occurrence. Rather than using new phenotypic data, the later analysis identified candidate immune exposures from TCR beta sequences and from how often those sequences occurred across donors. An earlier analysis of several hundred of the donors used high-throughput TCR beta sequencing to judge whether each TCR beta V gene segment behaved as functional or pseudogenic. Donor age, sex, ethnicity and CMV serostatus were collected together with the repertoire data. A later genetic analysis used genome-wide SNP genotypes for about 55% of the 666 donors, treating that subset as a discovery cohort. Every discovery cohort repertoire had been produced on one sequencing platform. HLA typing covered class I and class II loci at four-digit resolution. Typing coverage differed by locus: A, B, C, DRB1 and DQB1 were typed in roughly 620-630 donors, DQA1 in approximately 520, DPA1 in around 600, and DPB1 in roughly 470. Four to six DR-DQ haplotypes were handled as single units for association and clustering, since linkage in the cohort was strong. Among about 400 genotyped donors of the cohort, an average of roughly 230,000 unique TCR beta nucleotide sequences was sequenced per donor, of which about 18% were non-productive. The research as a whole found: A later genetic analysis associated a missense DCLRE1C variant with V-gene and J-gene trimming of TCR beta chains, and an independent cohort replicated the association. In a later analysis, HLA-associated TCR beta chains were found to be more clonally expanded and to have lower generation probabilities than equally common non-associated chains. Broadly in line with IMGT annotations, most TCR beta V segments showed up in productive rearrangements about 87% or about 30% of the time in an earlier analysis of several hundred of the donors. Roughly uniform sequencing depth across donors was assumed in presence/absence analyses, although this assumption may not hold. A cluster of highly shared sequence variants was judged likely to be a technical artifact of the sequencing pipeline. Most TCR sequences were seen in very few donors, while some public TCRs were found in many individuals. A later analysis associated 15,000 to 20,000 TCR beta sequences with specific HLA alleles at a false discovery rate of 0.05. Linkage disequilibrium might explain the correlated functional status among segregating V segments, but an unknown experimental factor could not be ruled out. A further reported finding was that TCR beta sequences accurately predicted the HLA-A and HLA-B alleles for most subjects in the first cohort. According to a later analysis, most CMV-associated TCR beta chains appeared to be HLA-restricted, and the HLA associations seemed to be driven largely by CMV exposure. In vitro tests confirmed that a few of the cytomegalovirus-associated TCR beta chains recognize cytomegalovirus antigens. The authors suggested that the approach could potentially be extended to other disease states and immunological phenotypes. A later genetic analysis reported fewer N-insertions in productive TCRs among donors in an Asian-associated ancestry cluster than the 666-donor mean. In the study, some 180 TCR beta chains were listed as associated with cytomegalovirus. In a later analysis, several top co-occurrence clusters were reported to appear linked to parvovirus B19, influenza, CMV and Epstein-Barr virus. Cytomegalovirus status was reported to be diagnosed by the classifier with high specificity and sensitivity in both the original and validation cohorts. The cohort was sequenced for TCR beta chains only, and without alpha or paired-chain data the features that could be detected were limited. Because HLA typing was missing for some donors at each locus, association tests included only the typed subset. Because counts were too low, about 17 rarely observed V segments, including chromosome 9 orphons, were excluded from the earlier analysis of around 640 of the donors. The only immune exposure information available for the cohort was CMV serostatus. A later analysis found that TCR association rates varied across HLA loci, with DRB1 alleles showing the most associated TCRs and HLA-C alleles the fewest. When HLA alleles, especially DR and DQ, strongly co-occurred, attributing TCR associations to individual alleles was difficult.

Library preparation used the immunoSEQ multiplex PCR assay. For the multiplex PCR, a mixture combining 60 forward primers for TCR Vbeta segments and 13 reverse primers for TCR Jbeta segments was used. Amplification of the CDR3 region of rearranged TCR beta genes was performed with a multiplex PCR assay on genomic DNA. Amplified TCR beta libraries were sequenced as 87-base-pair reads on the Illumina HiSeq System. Processing in the source paper ran as follows. A later analysis counted 75 million to 100 million unique TCR beta chains across the 640 or so repertoires, and 9 million to 14 million of these chains were shared by at least two donors. Raw reads were error-corrected and collapsed into unique sequences with a nearest-neighbor algorithm that merged closely related sequences to remove PCR and sequencing errors. Alignment of CDR3 sequences to IMGT reference sequences was used to assign V, D and J gene segments. For a sequence to be retained, a match of at least six nucleotides to both a V gene segment and a J gene segment was required. A rearrangement was called productive if the CDR3 had no stop codons and remained in frame with V and J, and every other rearrangement was called non-productive. CDR3 was defined according to IMGT convention as the region running from the second conserved V-encoded cysteine to the conserved J-encoded phenylalanine. The earlier analysis of 500 to 750 of the donors excluded any sequence lacking an unambiguous match to a single V gene segment. An earlier analysis of a few hundred of the donors called V segments functional above 56.7% productive rearrangements and segregating when the between-donor standard deviation exceeded 5%. A statistical classification framework was built for diagnosing cytomegalovirus status from the catalog of TCR beta chain sequences. In a later analysis, V and J genes were assigned by comparing TCR nucleotide sequences against IMGT/GENE-DB human TR gene sequences. The TCRdist pipeline was used in a later analysis to assign CDR3 sequences and most-parsimonious VDJ recombination scenarios. In a later analysis, each TCR beta chain was defined by its CDR3 amino acid sequence together with its V-gene family, and reads without a unique V-gene family were excluded. In a later analysis, 550 to 650 highly shared, low-generation-probability nucleotide sequences were removed to address suspected cross-contamination and a sequencing artifact. In a later analysis, a clonal expansion index was calculated for each public chain from normalized within-repertoire ranks of inferred template counts. A later analysis computed generation probabilities with a VDJ recombination model fitted to out-of-frame rearrangements, and checked the results against IGoR. In a later analysis, TCR-TCR, TCR-HLA and TCR-CMV co-occurrence was scored with hypergeometric tests, and a repertoire-size bias correction was applied to TCR pairs. A later analysis estimated false discovery rates by permuting HLA or CMV assignments 20 times. A later analysis grouped co-occurring TCRs with DBSCAN, adding TCRdist sequence similarity when clustering within HLA-allele-positive subsets. Repertoires with fewer than 30,000 or more than 120,000 public chains, plus five repertoires with anomalous nucleotide sharing, were excluded from co-occurrence clustering. Imported from immuneACCESS, the table was reduced by TCRdb to in-frame sequences with V and J called. These copies leave out some clones; in studies compared against another copy, an unresolved V gene accounts for under half, and the cause of the remainder is not known. V and J calls and clone size are given by that table; D and trimming were obtained from the DNA. The sample table contains around 190,000 clones; only one count was recorded for just under 75% of them. The ten largest clones represent about 4.4% of the sample.

This clone was found a few times. No antigen is known for it. A read error may produce the germline difference seen at one junction end. In total, around 600 healthy bone marrow donors made up the cohort. Cohort members were all nominally healthy when sampled, although unrecorded immune exposures were likely present. The donor tested CMV seropositive and was one of the 289 seropositive cohort members. A peripheral blood sample was provided by each donor, and peripheral blood mononuclear cells were used for TCR beta sequencing. Genomic DNA extraction from the blood cell samples was performed with the Qiagen DNeasy Blood Extraction Kit. Sequenced: PBMCs. The TCR comes from a man aged 25 to 45 in good health and CMV-seropositive.

For the CDR3, the sequence is CSSSLATGTGGNQPQHF. The base sequence is TGTTCCAGCAGCTTGGCGACAGGGACTGGTGGCAATCAGCCCCAGCATTTT. The chain joins TRBV7-9 to TRBJ1-5, with TRBD1 matching 7 junction bases. Reading from cysteine to phenylalanine, the CDR3 counts 17 amino acids. Just CDR3 DNA is preserved here, 51 bases in frame from base 1. The germline V gene (reference sequence) supplies CDR1 SEHNR and CDR2 FQNEAQ.